The rows below give T cell receptor beta chains drawn from one sample of a study of cytomegalovirus exposure and HLA in healthy donors. Only in-frame clones appear in the TCRdb table, and some are missing; sequencing was by immunoSEQ multiplex PCR. The profile shows around 40,000 clones, about 72% of them singletons. Sequencing was performed on PBMCs. The receptors here all came from a man under 40 in good health and CMV-seronegative. CDR3s include the opening cysteine and the closing phenylalanine or tryptophan. D genes are given only for firm matches. Expanded clones get a size class; other rows say once, few or many, or leave the size out.

V gene	J gene	D gene	clone size	CDR3 DNA	CDR3 protein
TRBV4-1	TRBJ2-6	NA	NA	TGCGCCAGCAGCCAGGTAGGGAGTTTCTCTGGGGCCAACGTCCTGACTTTC	CASSQVGSFSGANVLTF
TRBV4-1	TRBJ2-5	NA	once	TGCGCCAGCAGCCAAGGGGGCAGAGATATCCAAGAGACCCAGTACTTC	CASSQGGRDIQETQYF
TRBV4-2	TRBJ2-1	TRBD2	NA	TGTGCCAGCAGCCAAGCATTAGCGGGGGGGCTTAATGAGCAGTTCTTC	CASSQALAGGLNEQFF
TRBV29-1	TRBJ2-2	NA	NA	TGCAGCGTTGAAGATCTCATGGCTAGCGCGGGGACCGGGGAGCTGTTTTTT	CSVEDLMASAGTGELFF
TRBV6-5	TRBJ1-4	NA	NA	TGTGCCGCCGGGGGGTTAGGGGAAAAACTGTTTTTT	CAAGGLGEKLFF
TRBV28	TRBJ1-4	NA	NA	TGTGCCAGCAGTTACAGGGACCATAATGAAAAACTGTTTTTT	CASSYRDHNEKLFF
TRBV5-1	TRBJ2-6	NA	NA	TGCGCCAGCAGCTTTTTGGGCCAGATCTCTGGGGCCAACGTCCTGACTTTC	CASSFLGQISGANVLTF
TRBV6-1	TRBJ1-1	NA	NA	TGTGCCAGCAGTGATGTCTGGAACACTGAAGCTTTCTTT	CASSDVWNTEAFF
TRBV6-4	TRBJ2-7	TRBD2	NA	TGTGCCAGCAAGGGGAGACTAGCGGGAGGTTACGAGCAGTACTTC	CASKGRLAGGYEQYF
TRBV9	TRBJ2-1	TRBD2	NA	TGTGCCAGCAGCGGCGGGGGGGGGAATGAGCAGTTCTTC	CASSGGGGNEQFF
TRBV29-1	TRBJ2-7	TRBD1	few	TGCAGCGTCGGGACAGGGTACGAGCAGTACTTC	CSVGTGYEQYF
TRBV4-3	TRBJ1-6	NA	NA	TGCGCCAGCAGTAATACCTATAATTCACCCCTCCACTTT	CASSNTYNSPLHF
TRBV4-3	TRBJ1-2	NA	NA	TGCGCCAGCAGCCAAGAAATGCGATCGTCGGATGGCTACACCTTC	CASSQEMRSSDGYTF
TRBV5-4	TRBJ2-7	TRBD2	NA	TGTGCCAGCAGCTTGGGTGCTAGCGGCTACGAGCAGTACTTC	CASSLGASGYEQYF
TRBV28	TRBJ2-7	TRBD1	few	TGTGCCAGCAGTTTGGGACAGGGGAGGAGGGAGCAGTACTTC	CASSLGQGRREQYF
TRBV6-1	TRBJ2-7	NA	NA	TGTGCCAGCAGACTTGAGCGGTCCGATTTTTACGAGCAGTACTTC	CASRLERSDFYEQYF
TRBV28	TRBJ2-1	NA	NA	TGTGCCAGCAGTTTCTGGGGGGGGACAAACAATGAGCAGTTCTTC	CASSFWGGTNNEQFF
TRBV4-3	TRBJ2-1	TRBD1	NA	TGCGCCAGCAGCCCCCGCGCGGGACAGGGAATCTATGAGCAGTTCTTC	CASSPRAGQGIYEQFF
TRBV6-1	TRBJ2-1	TRBD2	few	TGTGCCAGCACCCGGACTAGCGGGAGTGTTAATGAGCAGTTCTTC	CASTRTSGSVNEQFF
TRBV10-1	TRBJ2-7	NA	NA	TGCGCCAGCAGTGACAGGTTCAACTCCGAGCAGTACTTC	CASSDRFNSEQYF
TRBV15	TRBJ1-4	TRBD1	NA	TGTGCCACCAGCAGAGGGACAGGGAATGAAAAACTGTTTTTT	CATSRGTGNEKLFF
TRBV4-3	TRBJ2-7	NA	NA	TGCGCCAGCAGCTACGGGTCCGAGCAGTACTTC	CASSYGSEQYF
TRBV6-5	TRBJ1-4	TRBD1	NA	TGTGCCAGCAGCCTCGGACAGGTAGGGTGGGAAAAACTGTTTTTT	CASSLGQVGWEKLFF
TRBV7-2	TRBJ2-1	TRBD1	NA	TGTGCCAGCAGCTTAACCCGGGACAGTGACAATGAGCAGTTCTTC	CASSLTRDSDNEQFF
TRBV19	TRBJ1-1	NA	NA	TGTGCCAGTAGTCCGTCCTCAGGGGACACTGAAGCTTTCTTT	CASSPSSGDTEAFF